This T cell receptor beta chain was identified in a study of regulatory T cells in long-lasting Graves disease (dated by TCRdb to 2020 to 2022). For context, the study as a whole: Newly diagnosed Graves' disease patients had taken antithyroid drugs for less than 3 months. The study took place in China and was registered as a clinical trial. A total of roughly 35 samples underwent TCR sequencing: approximately 13 from persistent and about 20 from newly diagnosed Graves' disease patients. Peripheral blood TCR sequencing and RNA sequencing compared persistent Graves' disease patients with newly diagnosed Graves' disease patients. General conclusions and limits of the study: Only peripheral blood was studied, because thyroid tissue, the primary lesion, was inaccessible. Only the TCR beta chain was sequenced and analyzed. Compared with newly diagnosed patients, patients with persistent Graves' disease had lower TCR Shannon entropy and fewer highly expanded clones, which suggests clonal expansion. Preferential use of TRBV28, TRBJ1-2 and TRBJ2-5 was observed in persistent disease, whereas TRBV20-1 and TRBJ2-1 were favored in newly diagnosed disease. Persistent patients shared more public clonotypes among themselves (around 2,500) than newly diagnosed patients did (approximately 970). The small sample size was acknowledged by the authors as a limitation that may reduce accuracy.

Libraries were prepared through multiplex PCR. The data were produced on an Illumina HiSeq 4000. CDR3 regions were amplified by Arm-PCR with iRepertoire HTBI primers to construct TCR beta libraries. Before sequencing, the PCR products went through gel purification. In the paper's pipeline: Gene usage analysis of CDR3 amino acid clonotypes relied on the roughly 64 TRBV and over 13 TRBJ segments identified across samples. COPE and FqMerger were used to merge filtered high-quality paired reads into contigs. BLAST was used to align contigs to the IMGT TRBV, TRBD and TRBJ reference genes, and CDR3 was defined following IMGT. Any clonotype with a frequency above 0.1% was classified as a highly expanded clone. Shannon entropy was used to measure repertoire diversity, and the Gini coefficient was used to measure V-J evenness. A clonotype was considered public if more than one individual shared it. The raw public reads went through TCRdb reprocessing: fastp at Q25, MiXCR clone calling, in-frame beta chains kept. For every CDR3 protein sequence, its rows merge into one entry that carries the most common genes and DNA. These V and J calls rely on TCRdb rather than the paper's analysis. This sample comprises roughly 560,000 distinct CDR3 sequences, about 12% of them detected only once. Jointly, the top ten make up more than 8% of the sample.

In the germline V gene, CDR1 corresponds to MNHEY and CDR2 to SVGEGT. Trimming costs V 6 bases and J 1 base, and their ends lie 13 bases apart. The CDR3 runs 14 residues from the cysteine to the phenylalanine. The sequence is cut down to CDR3 DNA, 42 bases in frame from base 1. Only one count was recorded for this clonotype. No cognate antigen has been identified for it. No base quality information exists; no much larger clone differs at one position. Weak support is all one read offers. Explained via the paper, the time point label denotes: newly diagnosed GD, antithyroid drugs for less than 3 months. For both TCR sequencing and RNA sequencing, RNA was extracted from PBMCs in TRIzol. The diagnosis of Graves' disease was made according to American Thyroid Association guidelines. Recruitment of patients was carried out at an endocrinology department in Xi'an, China. From each patient, nine milliliters of peripheral blood was collected into an EDTA anticoagulant tube. PBMCs were isolated by Ficoll Paque Plus density gradient separation without further T cell sorting. An Agilent 2100 Bioanalyzer and agarose gel were used to assess RNA quality, and a NanoDrop 2000 was used to measure RNA concentration.

This sample also appeared in a second study, on T cells in Graves' hyperthyroidism and ophthalmopathy. As described in the second report: Stable Graves' hyperthyroidism was defined as no progression to ophthalmopathy during 18 months of follow-up. Hyperthyroidism patients were newly diagnosed, with disease duration under 2 months, and aged 18 to 65 years. Exclusion was applied to patients with uncontrolled infections, other autoimmune diseases, pregnancy or lactation. Clinical symptoms, serum thyroxine and TRAb, thyroid ultrasound, and orbital computed tomography formed the basis for the diagnoses. The TCR CDR3 was subjected to a first round of RT-PCR using the HTBI primer set and the Qiagen OneStep RT-PCR kit. Blood samples also contained most of the expanded thyroid clonotypes (frequency above 0.001), which suggests that blood repertoires may reflect thyroid immune responses. A 13 V-J signature model separated ophthalmopathy from stable hyperthyroidism, with roughly 88% sensitivity and roughly 82% specificity in cross-validation and 80%/75% in testing. During validation, the model predicted progression to ophthalmopathy a median of about 5.9 months ahead of onset, with around 71% sensitivity and 72% to 80% specificity. To identify TCR V-J signatures that set the groups apart, the researchers used a discovery cohort of 100 or so patients, made up of around 42 with Graves' ophthalmopathy and approximately 57 with stable Graves' hyperthyroidism. Prospective prediction of ophthalmopathy was tested in an independent validation cohort consisting of under 20 hyperthyroidism patients and over 15 patients who later progressed to ophthalmopathy. The 100 or so discovery patients were randomly divided into training and test sets at a 7:3 ratio. The study also compared thyroid tissue and blood T-cell repertoires from a handful of Graves' hyperthyroidism patients. Following sampling, methimazole starting at 30 mg daily was given to hyperthyroidism patients, and high-dose intravenous methylprednisolone was given to ophthalmopathy patients. A second multiplex PCR round built the libraries, followed by size selection and purification. Sequencing of the libraries was done on an Illumina HiSeq2000 using paired-end 100 bp reads. SOAPnuke was used to process the raw data, with reads discarded if the reads contained adapters or uncalled bases, had a mean Phred below 15, or lacked an exact constant-primer or identifier match. COPE v1.2.5 was used to merge high-quality paired reads, and clonotypes were defined as unique nucleotide sequences. MiTCR v1.1 was used to align clonotypes to the IMGT TRBV, TRBD and TRBJ reference segments. The analysis included only V-J combinations with a frequency above 0.0001, which together covered approximately 99% of the repertoires. A TCS score was defined as the ratio of F50 (clonal expansion) to E x V (chaos), with BLOSUM62-based TCRdist applied between CDR3 peptides within each V-J. Welch's t-statistics and random forest reduced roughly 540 V-J features to 10 to 15, which were used in a naive Bayes classifier (R e1071). No statistical method was used to fix the sample size in advance, and group allocation was not hidden from the investigators. TCR Vbeta CDR3 sequencing of 135 peripheral blood samples (about 45 ophthalmopathy, about 74 hyperthyroidism and approximately 17 progressor patients) is reported in the paper.

The material was peripheral blood mononuclear cells (PBMCs), obtained at new diagnosis, from a patient treated with antithyroid drugs. The rearrangement joined TRBV6-2 or TRBV6-3 to TRBJ2-7, with the identity of the D gene unclear. The source is a woman under 40 with Graves disease. Donor details come from another sample of the same person, matched by shared clones. The CDR3 corresponds to CASSRRPESYEQYF. The DNA is TGTGCCAGCAGCCGTCGGCCAGAGTCCTACGAGCAGTACTTC.